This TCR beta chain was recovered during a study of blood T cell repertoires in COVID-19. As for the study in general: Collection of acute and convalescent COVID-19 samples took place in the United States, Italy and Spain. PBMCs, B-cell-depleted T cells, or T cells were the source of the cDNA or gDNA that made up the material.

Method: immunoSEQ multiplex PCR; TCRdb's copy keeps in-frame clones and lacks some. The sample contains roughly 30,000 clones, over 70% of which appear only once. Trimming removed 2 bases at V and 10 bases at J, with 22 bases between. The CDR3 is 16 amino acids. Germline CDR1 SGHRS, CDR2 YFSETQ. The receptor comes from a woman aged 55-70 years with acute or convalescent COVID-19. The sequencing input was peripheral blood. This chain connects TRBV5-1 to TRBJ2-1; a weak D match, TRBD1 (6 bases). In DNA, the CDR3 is TGCGCCAGCAGCTTAGGTATTTCCCAGGGGCTCAGCGAGCAGTTCTTC. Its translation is CASSLGISQGLSEQFF.